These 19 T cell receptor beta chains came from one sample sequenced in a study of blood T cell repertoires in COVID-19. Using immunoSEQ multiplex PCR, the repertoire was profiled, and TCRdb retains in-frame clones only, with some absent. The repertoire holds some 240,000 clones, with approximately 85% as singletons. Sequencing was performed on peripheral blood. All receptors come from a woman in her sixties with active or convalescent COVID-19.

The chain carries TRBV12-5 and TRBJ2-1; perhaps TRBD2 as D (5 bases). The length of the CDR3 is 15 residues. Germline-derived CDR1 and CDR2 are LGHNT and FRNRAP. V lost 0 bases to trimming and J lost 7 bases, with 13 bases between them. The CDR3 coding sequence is TGTGCTAGTGGTTTGGTGACGGGGTCGCTAAATGAGCAGTTCTTC. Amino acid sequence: CASGLVTGSLNEQFF. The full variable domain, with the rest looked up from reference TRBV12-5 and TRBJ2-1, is DARVTQTPRHKVTEMGQEVTMRCQPILGHNTVFWYRQTMMQGLELLAYFRNRAPLDDSGMPKDRFSAEMPDATLATLKIQPSEPRDSAVYFCASGLVTGSLNEQFFGPGTRLTVL.

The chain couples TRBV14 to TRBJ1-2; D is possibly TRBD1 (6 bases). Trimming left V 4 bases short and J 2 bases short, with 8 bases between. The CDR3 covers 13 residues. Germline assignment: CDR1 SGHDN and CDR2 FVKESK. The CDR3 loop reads CASSPDRNYGYTF. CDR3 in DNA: TGTGCCAGCAGCCCCGACAGGAACTATGGCTACACCTTC.

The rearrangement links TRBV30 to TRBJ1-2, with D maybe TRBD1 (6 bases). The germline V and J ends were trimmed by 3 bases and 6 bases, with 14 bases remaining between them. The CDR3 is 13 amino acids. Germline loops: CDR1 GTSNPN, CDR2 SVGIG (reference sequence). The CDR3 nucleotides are TGTGCCTGGAGGGACAGCGTCAGGGATGGCTACACCTTC. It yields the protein CAWRDSVRDGYTF. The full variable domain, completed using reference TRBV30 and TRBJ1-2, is SQTIHQWPATLVQPVGSPLSLECTVEGTSNPNLYWYRQAAGRGLQLLFYSVGIGQISSEVPQNLSASRPQDRQFILSSKKLLLSDSGFYLCAWRDSVRDGYTFGSGTRLTVV.

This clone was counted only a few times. CDR3 nucleotide sequence: TGTGCCAGGGTCGTACAGGGGTGGGTCCACGAGCAGTACTTC. Protein sequence: CARVVQGWVHEQYF. This chain links TRBV6-5 with TRBJ2-7, with 7 bases that match TRBD1. V trimming: 9 bases; J trimming: 5 bases; junction bases outside the gene matches: 13. Germline V lookup: CDR1 MNHEY, CDR2 SVGAGI. The CDR3 loop spans 14 amino acids.

DNA of the CDR3: TGTGCCAGCAGCCCCCTGGGACAGCAAGAGACCCAGTACTTC. Amino acid sequence: CASSPLGQQETQYF. The chain is built from TRBV27 and TRBJ2-5; 7 bases agree with TRBD1. The germline gives CDR1 MNHEY, CDR2 SMNVEV (reference sequence). V shed 6 bases, J shed 2 bases, and the junction held 6 bases outside the gene matches. The CDR3 is 14 amino acids.

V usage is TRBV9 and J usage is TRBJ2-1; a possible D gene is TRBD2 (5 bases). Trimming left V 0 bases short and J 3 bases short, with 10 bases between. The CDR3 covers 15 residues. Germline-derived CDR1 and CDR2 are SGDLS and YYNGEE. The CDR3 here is CASSVGLAYYNEQFF. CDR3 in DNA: TGTGCCAGCAGCGTAGGGCTAGCCTACTACAATGAGCAGTTCTTC.

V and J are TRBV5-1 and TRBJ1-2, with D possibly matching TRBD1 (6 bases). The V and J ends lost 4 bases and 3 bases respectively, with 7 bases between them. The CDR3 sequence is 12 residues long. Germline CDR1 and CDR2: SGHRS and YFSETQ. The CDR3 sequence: CASSPGDYGYTF. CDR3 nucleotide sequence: TGCGCCAGCAGCCCAGGGGACTATGGCTACACCTTC.

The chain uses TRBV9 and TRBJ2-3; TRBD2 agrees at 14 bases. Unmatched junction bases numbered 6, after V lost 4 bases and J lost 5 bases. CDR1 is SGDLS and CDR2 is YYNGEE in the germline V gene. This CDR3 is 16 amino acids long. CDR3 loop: CASSPGLAGGGDTQYF. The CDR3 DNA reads TGTGCCAGCAGCCCAGGACTAGCGGGGGGAGGAGATACGCAGTATTTT.

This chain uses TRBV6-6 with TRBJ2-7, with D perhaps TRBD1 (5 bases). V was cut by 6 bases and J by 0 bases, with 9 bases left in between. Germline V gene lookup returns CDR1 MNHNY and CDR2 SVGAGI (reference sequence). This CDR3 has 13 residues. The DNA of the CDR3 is TGTGCCAGCAGAGACAGCCTCTCCTACGAGCAGTACTTC. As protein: CASRDSLSYEQYF.

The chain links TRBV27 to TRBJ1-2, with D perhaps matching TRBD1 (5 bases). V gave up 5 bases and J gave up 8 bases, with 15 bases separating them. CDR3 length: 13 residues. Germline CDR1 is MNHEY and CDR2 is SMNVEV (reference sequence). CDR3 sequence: CASSPTAGLGYTF. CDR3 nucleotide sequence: TGTGCCAGCAGTCCCACGGCAGGGTTGGGCTACACCTTC.

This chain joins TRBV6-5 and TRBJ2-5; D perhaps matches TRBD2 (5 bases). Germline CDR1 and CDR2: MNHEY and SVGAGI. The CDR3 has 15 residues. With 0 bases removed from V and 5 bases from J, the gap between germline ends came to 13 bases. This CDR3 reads CASSYSRTPGETQYF. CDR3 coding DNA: TGTGCCAGCAGTTACTCAAGGACCCCGGGGGAGACCCAGTACTTC.

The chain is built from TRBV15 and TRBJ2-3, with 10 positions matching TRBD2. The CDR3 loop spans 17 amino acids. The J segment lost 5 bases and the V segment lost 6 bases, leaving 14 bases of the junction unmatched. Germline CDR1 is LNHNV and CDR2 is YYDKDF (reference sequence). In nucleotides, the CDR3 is TGTGCCACCAGTACCCACTCAAGCGGGGGGGCCGAAGATACGCAGTATTTT. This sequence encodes CATSTHSSGGAEDTQYF.

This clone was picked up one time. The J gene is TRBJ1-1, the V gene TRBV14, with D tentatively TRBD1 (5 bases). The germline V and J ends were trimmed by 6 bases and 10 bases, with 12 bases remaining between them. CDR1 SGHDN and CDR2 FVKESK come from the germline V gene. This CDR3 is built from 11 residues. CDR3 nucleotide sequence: TGTGCCAGCAGTCGTCAGGGTACAGCTTTCTTT. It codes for CASSRQGTAFF.

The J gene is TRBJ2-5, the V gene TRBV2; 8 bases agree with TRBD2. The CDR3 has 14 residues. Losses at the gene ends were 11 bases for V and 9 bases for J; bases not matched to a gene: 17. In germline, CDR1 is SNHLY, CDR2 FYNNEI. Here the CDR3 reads CAGAVAGGRGAQYF. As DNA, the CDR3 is TGTGCCGGAGCCGTGGCGGGGGGACGAGGGGCCCAGTACTTC.

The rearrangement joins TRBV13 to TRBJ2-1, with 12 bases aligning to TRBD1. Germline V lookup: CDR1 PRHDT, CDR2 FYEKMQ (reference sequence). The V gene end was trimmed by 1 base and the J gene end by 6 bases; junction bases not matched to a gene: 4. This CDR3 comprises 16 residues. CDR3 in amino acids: CASSLDGTGGTNEQFF. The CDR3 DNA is TGTGCCAGCAGCTTAGACGGGACAGGGGGCACCAATGAGCAGTTCTTC.

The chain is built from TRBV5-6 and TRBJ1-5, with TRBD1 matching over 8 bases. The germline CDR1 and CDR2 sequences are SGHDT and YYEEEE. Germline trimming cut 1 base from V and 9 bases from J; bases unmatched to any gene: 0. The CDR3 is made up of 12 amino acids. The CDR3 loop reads CASSLTGGPQHF. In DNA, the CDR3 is TGTGCCAGCAGCTTGACAGGGGGGCCCCAGCATTTT.

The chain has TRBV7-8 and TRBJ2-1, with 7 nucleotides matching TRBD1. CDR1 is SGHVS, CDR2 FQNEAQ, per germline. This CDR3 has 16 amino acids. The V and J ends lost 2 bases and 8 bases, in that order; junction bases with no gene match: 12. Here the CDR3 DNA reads TGTGCCAGCAGCTTAAGTAGGGGGACAGAGCCCCATGAGCAGTTCTTC. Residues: CASSLSRGTEPHEQFF.

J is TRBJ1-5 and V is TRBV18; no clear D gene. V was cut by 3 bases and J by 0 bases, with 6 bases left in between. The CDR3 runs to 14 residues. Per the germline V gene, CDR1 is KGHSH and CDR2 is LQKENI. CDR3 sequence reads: CASSPTVSNQPQHF. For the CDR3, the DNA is TGTGCCAGCTCACCCACGGTTAGCAATCAGCCCCAGCATTTT. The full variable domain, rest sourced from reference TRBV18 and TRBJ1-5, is NAGVMQNPRHLVRRRGQEARLRCSPMKGHSHVYWYRQLPEEGLKFMVYLQKENIIDESGMPKERFSAEFPKEGPSILRIQQVVRGDSAAYFCASSPTVSNQPQHFGDGTRLSIL.

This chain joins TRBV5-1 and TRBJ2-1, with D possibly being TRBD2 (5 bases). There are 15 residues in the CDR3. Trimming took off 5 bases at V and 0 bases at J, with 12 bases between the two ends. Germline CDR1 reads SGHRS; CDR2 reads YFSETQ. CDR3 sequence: CASRPHGGSYNEQFF. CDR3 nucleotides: TGCGCCAGCAGGCCGCACGGAGGCTCCTACAATGAGCAGTTCTTC. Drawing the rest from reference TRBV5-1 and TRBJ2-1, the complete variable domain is KAGVTQTPRYLIKTRGQQVTLSCSPISGHRSVSWYQQTPGQGLQFLFEYFSETQRNKGNFPGRFSGRQFSNSRSEMNVSTLELGDSALYLCASRPHGGSYNEQFFGPGTRLTVL.